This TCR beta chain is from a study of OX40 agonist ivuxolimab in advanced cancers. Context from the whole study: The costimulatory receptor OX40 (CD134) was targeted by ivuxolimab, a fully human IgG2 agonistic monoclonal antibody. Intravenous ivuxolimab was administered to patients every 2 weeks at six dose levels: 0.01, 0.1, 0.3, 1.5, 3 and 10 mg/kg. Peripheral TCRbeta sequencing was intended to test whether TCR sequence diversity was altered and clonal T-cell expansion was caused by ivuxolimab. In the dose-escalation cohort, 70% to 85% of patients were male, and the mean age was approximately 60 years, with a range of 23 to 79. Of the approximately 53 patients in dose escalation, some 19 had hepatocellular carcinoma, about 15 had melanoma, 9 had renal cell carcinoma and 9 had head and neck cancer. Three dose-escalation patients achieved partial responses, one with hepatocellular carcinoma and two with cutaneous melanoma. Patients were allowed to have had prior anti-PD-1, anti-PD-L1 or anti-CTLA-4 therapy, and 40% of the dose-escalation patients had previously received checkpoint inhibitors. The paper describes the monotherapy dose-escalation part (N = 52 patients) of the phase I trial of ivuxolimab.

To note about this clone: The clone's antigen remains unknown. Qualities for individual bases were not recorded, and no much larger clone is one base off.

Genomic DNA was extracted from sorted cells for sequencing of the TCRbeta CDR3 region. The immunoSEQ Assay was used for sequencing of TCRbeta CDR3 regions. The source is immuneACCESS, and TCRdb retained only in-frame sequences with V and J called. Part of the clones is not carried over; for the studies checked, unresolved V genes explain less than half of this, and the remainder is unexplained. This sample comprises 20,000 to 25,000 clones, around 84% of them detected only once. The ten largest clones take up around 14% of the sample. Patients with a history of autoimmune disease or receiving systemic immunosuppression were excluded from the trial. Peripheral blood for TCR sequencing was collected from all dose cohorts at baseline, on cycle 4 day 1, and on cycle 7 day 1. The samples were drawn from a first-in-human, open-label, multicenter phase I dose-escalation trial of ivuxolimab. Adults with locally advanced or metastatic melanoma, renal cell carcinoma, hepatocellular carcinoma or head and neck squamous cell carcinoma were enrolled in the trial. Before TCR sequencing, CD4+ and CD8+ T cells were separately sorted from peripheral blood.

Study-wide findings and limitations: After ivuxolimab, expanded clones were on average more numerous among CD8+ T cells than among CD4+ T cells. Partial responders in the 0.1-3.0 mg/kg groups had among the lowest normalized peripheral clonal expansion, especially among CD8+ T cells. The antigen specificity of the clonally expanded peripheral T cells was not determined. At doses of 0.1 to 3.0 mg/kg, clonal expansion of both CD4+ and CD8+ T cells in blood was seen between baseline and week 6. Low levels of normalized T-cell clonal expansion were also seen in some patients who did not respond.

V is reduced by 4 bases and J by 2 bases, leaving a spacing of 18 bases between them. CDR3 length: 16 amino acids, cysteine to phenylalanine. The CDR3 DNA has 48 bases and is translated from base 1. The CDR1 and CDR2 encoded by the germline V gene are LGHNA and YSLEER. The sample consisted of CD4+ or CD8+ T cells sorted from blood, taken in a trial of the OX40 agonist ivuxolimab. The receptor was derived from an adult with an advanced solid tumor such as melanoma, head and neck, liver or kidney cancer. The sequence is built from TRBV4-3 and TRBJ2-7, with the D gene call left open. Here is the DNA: TGCGCCAGCAGCCCCGGCGGCGGCGCCCTACCCTACGAGCAGTACTTC. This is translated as CASSPGGGALPYEQYF.